The 22 T cell receptor beta chains below come from one sample, sequenced in a study of shared clonotypes between healthy human individuals. Clones were sequenced by immunoSEQ multiplex PCR, and TCRdb holds only the in-frame ones, with some missing. The repertoire holds 2 million or so clones, 85% to 95% seen once, with 0.13% in the top ten. The sequenced sample was naive CD4+ T cells sorted from blood. Subset given: CD45RA+ positively selected. These receptors all stem from a man younger than 35 in good health.

V and J are TRBV7-8 and TRBJ2-5, with D unresolved. V lost 3 bases and J 5 bases, leaving 7 bases between the germline ends. The CDR3 consists of 12 residues. The germline gives CDR1 SGHVS, CDR2 FQNEAQ. Here the CDR3 reads CASSFVGETQYF. The CDR3 DNA follows: TGTGCCAGCAGCTTCGTGGGGGAGACCCAGTACTTC.

CDR3 residues: CASRSGLFGYEQYF. For the CDR3, the DNA is TGCGCCAGCAGATCCGGTCTGTTTGGGTACGAGCAGTACTTC. The chain recombines TRBV5-1 with TRBJ2-7; D is uncertain. CDR3 length: 14 residues. Deletions cut 5 bases from V and 4 bases from J, with 16 bases between. Germline V gene data show CDR1 as SGHRS and CDR2 as YFSETQ.

V and J are TRBV4-1 and TRBJ2-2; weak D call: TRBD2 (6 bases). CDR3 length equals 16 residues. Germline V CDR1 and CDR2: MGHRA, YSYEKL. The germline V and J ends were trimmed by 5 bases and 0 bases, with 13 bases remaining between them. The CDR3 here is CASSKEGTPNTGELFF. DNA of the CDR3: TGCGCCAGCAGCAAGGAGGGGACCCCGAACACCGGGGAGCTGTTTTTT.

This clone was picked up one time. This sequence joins TRBV18 and TRBJ2-5; D unclear. The germline V gene encodes CDR1 KGHSH and CDR2 LQKENI. CDR3 length: 16 amino acids. The V gene lost 0 bases and the J gene lost 4 bases, with 15 bases spanning the gap. The CDR3 sequence: CASSPPTRGPSETQYF. In nucleotides, the CDR3 is TGTGCCAGCTCACCACCAACCCGTGGGCCTTCAGAGACCCAGTACTTC.

This clone was observed once. This chain connects TRBV6-1 to TRBJ1-6, with D perhaps TRBD1 (5 bases). The CDR3 is made up of 16 amino acids. Trimming left V 1 base short and J 7 bases short, with 14 bases between. CDR1 and CDR2 (germline): MNHNS, SASEGT. The CDR3 bases are TGTGCCAGCAGTGAAGGGAGTCTTTGGGGGAATTCACCCCTCCACTTT. Translated: CASSEGSLWGNSPLHF.

The V call is TRBV28, the J call TRBJ2-7, with 7 bases lining up with TRBD1. The V segment lost 7 bases and the J segment 3 bases; nucleotides outside the gene matches: 3. Germline CDR1 and CDR2: MDHEN and SYDVKM. The CDR3 totals 12 residues. The CDR3 protein is CASKGTDYEQYF. The CDR3 DNA sequence: TGTGCCAGCAAAGGGACAGACTACGAGCAGTACTTC.

The chain is built from TRBV4-3 and TRBJ2-5; D remains ambiguous. This CDR3 spans 12 amino acids. Deletions cut 1 base from V and 4 bases from J, with 4 bases between. From germline, CDR1 is LGHNA and CDR2 YSLEER. The DNA for the CDR3 is TGCGCCAGCAGCCAAGTATTAGAGACCCAGTACTTC. Residues: CASSQVLETQYF.

Here the CDR3 DNA reads TGTGCCAGCAGTGACTCAGGGGCTGGAAACACCATATATTTT. This sequence encodes CASSDSGAGNTIYF. The chain couples TRBV6-1 to TRBJ1-3; possibly TRBD1 for D (6 bases). Germline CDR1 MNHNS, CDR2 SASEGT. The CDR3 covers 14 residues. Trimming left V 3 bases short and J 2 bases short, with 8 bases between.

In this sample, this clone turned up once. The chain couples TRBV7-9 to TRBJ1-4; a weak D match, TRBD1 (5 bases). V gave up 2 bases and J gave up 0 bases, with 7 bases separating them. The CDR3 length is 15 residues. Germline lookup yields CDR1 SEHNR and CDR2 FQNEAQ (reference sequence). Written as DNA, the CDR3 is TGTGCCAGCAGCTTACGGGGCGCAACTAATGAAAAACTGTTTTTT. This encodes CASSLRGATNEKLFF.

The rearrangement links TRBV27 to TRBJ2-1, with TRBD2 as a possible D gene (7 bases). Germline CDR1 is MNHEY and CDR2 is SMNVEV (reference sequence). Trimming took 3 bases from V and 8 from J, leaving 14 bases between them. This CDR3 contains 14 residues. In nucleotides, the CDR3 is TGTGCCAGCAGTTTGAGAGGGGGGGGTTATGAGCAGTTCTTC. Its protein is CASSLRGGGYEQFF.

Comment on this clone: Other DNA sequences of this sample code for an identical CDR3. The gene calls are TRBV18 and TRBJ1-5; possible D gene TRBD1, 5 bases. The CDR3 sequence is 14 residues long. CDR1 and CDR2 (germline): KGHSH, LQKENI. V lost 2 bases, J lost 5 bases, and 10 bases lay in between. Here the CDR3 DNA reads TGTGCCAGCTCACCAGGGGGAGCCCATCAGCCCCAGCATTTT. Translated, it gives CASSPGGAHQPQHF.

The chain links TRBV7-3 to TRBJ2-1; D gene unclear. Trimming took 4 bases from V and 2 from J, leaving 6 bases between them. CDR1 and CDR2 from the germline V gene are SGHTA and FQGTGA. The CDR3 covers 13 residues. The CDR3 region has the DNA TGTGCCAGCAGCTCCCATCCCTACAATGAGCAGTTCTTC. This sequence encodes CASSSHPYNEQFF. Full variable domain (rest looked up from reference TRBV7-3 and TRBJ2-1): GAGVSQTPSNKVTEKGKYVELRCDPISGHTALYWYRQSLGQGPEFLIYFQGTGAADDSGLPNDRFFAVRPEGSVSTLKIQRTERGDSAVYLCASSSHPYNEQFFGPGTRLTVL.

The rearrangement uses TRBV29-1 and TRBJ1-2; D uncertain. The CDR3 has 12 residues. Trimming cost V 4 bases and J 1 base, with 7 bases left between them. Germline V lookup: CDR1 SQVTM, CDR2 ANQGSEA. The CDR3 region has the DNA TGCAGCGTTGGGCAGATTAACTATGGCTACACCTTC. Translated, it gives CSVGQINYGYTF.

This rearrangement joins TRBV7-2 to TRBJ2-1, with 12 bases fitting TRBD2. CDR1 is SGHTA and CDR2 is FQGNSA in the germline V gene. The CDR3 sequence is 16 residues long. Germline trimming cut 5 bases from V and 2 bases from J; bases unmatched to any gene: 4. The CDR3 here is CASSPLAGGAYNEQFF. The DNA for the CDR3 is TGTGCCAGCAGCCCCCTAGCGGGAGGGGCCTACAATGAGCAGTTCTTC. The complete variable domain, with remaining parts taken from reference TRBV7-2 and TRBJ2-1, reads GAGVSQSPSNKVTEKGKDVELRCDPISGHTALYWYRQSLGQGLEFLIYFQGNSAPDKSGLPSDRFSAERTGGSVSTLTIQRTQQEDSAVYLCASSPLAGGAYNEQFFGPGTRLTVL.

Note on this clone: Other nucleotide sequences from this sample produce the same CDR3. This sequence joins TRBV7-9 and TRBJ2-1; 7 bases are shared with TRBD2. The V gene's germline CDR1 is SEHNR and CDR2 FQNEAQ (reference sequence). The V gene end was trimmed by 0 bases and the J gene end by 6 bases; junction bases not matched to a gene: 2. The CDR3 sequence is 14 residues long. CDR3 nucleotides: TGTGCCAGCAGCTTAGCGGGAGGGCCCAATGAGCAGTTCTTC. Protein sequence: CASSLAGGPNEQFF.

This chain joins TRBV7-8 and TRBJ2-7; TRBD2 aligns across 8 bases. This CDR3 comprises 16 residues. Germline CDR1 reads SGHVS; CDR2 reads FQNEAQ. The V segment lost 2 bases and the J segment 2 bases; nucleotides outside the gene matches: 8. CDR3 DNA sequence: TGTGCCAGCAGCTTATCGGCGGGGGGCCTTCCCTACGAGCAGTACTTC. Its protein is CASSLSAGGLPYEQYF.

This clone came up once. V is TRBV11-2 and J is TRBJ1-2; TRBD1 is a possible D gene (5 bases). V was pared by 0 bases and J by 4 bases, with 12 bases between. The CDR3 has 15 amino acids. Germline V lookup: CDR1 SGHAT, CDR2 FQNNGV. The CDR3 here is CASSLDLGLSYGYTF. The CDR3 DNA follows: TGTGCCAGCAGCTTAGACTTGGGGCTCAGCTATGGCTACACCTTC.

This clone showed up just once. The V gene is TRBV4-2, the J gene TRBJ2-3; 14 bases align to TRBD2. From germline, CDR1 is LGHNA and CDR2 YNFKEQ. Germline trimming cut 1 base from V and 1 base from J; bases unmatched to any gene: 4. The CDR3 extends over 18 amino acids. CDR3 residues: CASSQGLAGGPGTDTQYF. DNA of the CDR3: TGTGCCAGCAGCCAAGGACTAGCGGGGGGGCCGGGCACAGATACGCAGTATTTT.

CDR3 nucleotides: TGTGCCAGTAGCCCAGTTCGGAACCCCTACGAGCAGTACTTC. This sequence encodes CASSPVRNPYEQYF. V and J are TRBV19 and TRBJ2-7, with D uncertain. This CDR3 region has 14 residues. V lost 6 bases, J lost 2 bases, and 14 bases lay in between. Germline V CDR1 and CDR2: LNHDA, SQIVND (reference sequence).

The rearrangement joins TRBV6-5 to TRBJ2-2; the match to TRBD2 covers 9 bases. This CDR3 is built from 15 residues. J gave up 10 bases and V 2 bases, and 8 bases lay outside the gene matches. CDR1 is MNHEY, CDR2 SVGAGI, per germline. In DNA form, the CDR3 reads TGTGCCAGCAGTTACGAGACTAGCGGCTCGGAGGAGCTGTTTTTT. Its protein is CASSYETSGSEELFF.

The gene calls are TRBV7-2 and TRBJ2-7; D may be TRBD1 or TRBD2 (6 bases each). Trimming took 1 base from V and 2 from J, leaving 12 bases between them. Germline V gives CDR1 SGHTA, CDR2 FQGNSA. The CDR3 consists of 15 residues. The CDR3 DNA reads as TGTGCCAGCAGCTTAGGGCCGGGGGCAACCTACGAGCAGTACTTC. Protein product: CASSLGPGATYEQYF.

In the case of this clone: Other DNA sequences in the same sample also yield this CDR3. The genes are TRBV6-5 and TRBJ1-1, with 7 bases aligning to TRBD1. With 6 bases clipped from V and 8 bases from J, the junction kept 3 bases outside the gene matches. The CDR3 has 11 residues. CDR1 and CDR2 from the germline V gene are MNHEY and SVGAGI. CDR3 loop: CASRSQGEAFF. CDR3 nucleotides: TGTGCCAGCAGATCACAGGGGGAAGCTTTCTTT.